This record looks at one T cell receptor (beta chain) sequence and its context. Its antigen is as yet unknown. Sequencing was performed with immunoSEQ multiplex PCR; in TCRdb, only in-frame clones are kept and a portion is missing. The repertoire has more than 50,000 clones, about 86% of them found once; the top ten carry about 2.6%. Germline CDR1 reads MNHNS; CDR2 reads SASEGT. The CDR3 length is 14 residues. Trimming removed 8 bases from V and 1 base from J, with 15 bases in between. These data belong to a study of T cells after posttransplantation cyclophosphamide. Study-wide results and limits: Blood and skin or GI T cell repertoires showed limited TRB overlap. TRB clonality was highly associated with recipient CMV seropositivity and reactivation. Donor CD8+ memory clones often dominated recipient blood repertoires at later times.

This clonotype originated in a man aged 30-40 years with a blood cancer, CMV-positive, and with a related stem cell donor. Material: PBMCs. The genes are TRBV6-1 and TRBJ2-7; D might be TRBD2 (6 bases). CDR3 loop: CASLNRGMSYEQYF. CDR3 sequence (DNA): TGTGCCAGCTTGAACCGCGGGATGTCCTACGAGCAGTACTTC.